These T cell receptor beta chains were read from a single sample in a study of graft-versus-host responses after intestinal transplantation. TCRdb's copy holds only in-frame clones and misses some; the assay was immunoSEQ multiplex PCR. The sample lists over 85,000 clones, around 95% occurring once. Their antigen targets remain unknown. The specimen comprised unstimulated CD8+ T cells sorted from spleen or lymph node cells, sampled before intestinal transplant. These TCRs come from a human donor who received an intestinal transplant. Each CDR3 is given with its conserved first and last residue.

TRBV2	TRBJ1-2	CASGGGYTF
TRBV4-1	TRBJ2-7	CASSQDRGSGAYEQYF
TRBV2	TRBJ2-7	CASSPGQGLYEQYF
TRBV7-9	TRBJ2-7	CASSLTHSYEQYF
TRBV7-8	TRBJ2-7	CASSQGRTGASEQYF
TRBV5-1	TRBJ2-7	CASAGTGRNEQYF
TRBV7-8	TRBJ1-3	CASSSPGQGSSGVRNTIYF
TRBV13	TRBJ2-3	CASSLIWGSGDTQYF
TRBV5-6	TRBJ2-1	CASSLYLHAEPYNEQFF
TRBV27	TRBJ1-1	CASRDRGRTEAFF
TRBV6-5	TRBJ1-3	CASSYADSSGNTIYF
TRBV5-6	TRBJ1-3	CASSLVPLTGNTIYF
TRBV30	TRBJ2-3	CAWSLGPASTDTQYF
TRBV19	TRBJ2-7	CASSPGTTYEQYF
TRBV5-1	TRBJ2-7	CASSGYEMDRVSYEQYF
TRBV14	TRBJ2-7	CASSLPDRVYEQYF
TRBV11-3	TRBJ1-1	CASSSGLGWDTEAFF
TRBV4-2	TRBJ2-1	CASSQEGLAGGLGEQFF
TRBV20-1	TRBJ2-1	CSGDFGNEQFF
TRBV2	TRBJ1-2	CASKEITEDGYTF
TRBV25-1	TRBJ1-4	CASRYMNEKLFF
TRBV11-2	TRBJ2-1	CASSLVSGGTRGEQFF
TRBV5-1	TRBJ2-2	CASNPRSSGTNTGELFF
TRBV2	TRBJ2-1	CASSEVLGEQFF
TRBV19	TRBJ2-7	CASSRDSYEQYF
TRBV6-5	TRBJ2-7	CASSYSRLAGLYEQYF
TRBV15	TRBJ2-1	CATSRTRGTGSNNEQFF
TRBV6-1	TRBJ1-1	CASSRTYLLRGSFF
TRBV29-1	TRBJ1-1	CSGGMGREAFF
TRBV4-1	TRBJ2-1	CASSQGAVLGHEQFF
TRBV27	TRBJ2-7	CASSGPGTSYYEQYF
TRBV7-7	TRBJ2-2	CASSLTPNTGELFF
TRBV19	TRBJ2-2	CASSIFASGSAGELFF
TRBV5-3	TRBJ2-7	CARSSPFYTGPFSYEQYF
TRBV7-3	TRBJ1-1	CASSNGQNTEAFF
TRBV9	TRBJ2-1	CASSLSGSSSLNEQFF
TRBV27	TRBJ2-3	CASRQGGGTDTQYF
TRBV19	TRBJ2-2	CASSLLAGVSGELFF
TRBV5-5	TRBJ2-3	CASSSRLAGASDTQYF
TRBV13	TRBJ2-1	CASSSPGTGDNEQFF
TRBV27	TRBJ1-1	CASSLFWDNTEAFF
TRBV2	TRBJ1-1	CASSFLQGYTEAFF
TRBV29-1	TRBJ2-4	CSVVTSAAKNIQYF
TRBV28	TRBJ2-5	CASCRIGLAGGQETQYF
TRBV10-3	TRBJ2-1	CAISESRASSYNEQFF